The 8 T cell receptor beta chains below were found in one sample sequenced in a study of vaccination and CD4 T cells after COVID-19. An Oncomine TCR Beta short-read assay was used to sequence the DNA from cultured CD4+ T cells. Using its own MiXCR run on the PCR reads, TCRdb lists one record per CDR3 protein. In the table there are some 13,000 distinct CDR3 sequences, approximately 54% of which are singletons. Treatment in this sample: roughly 11-day PBMC culture with coronavirus spike peptide pools or control peptides (ViraFEST assay). No cognate antigen is known for these TCRs. The sequenced sample consisted of CD4+ T cells from blood, cultured in vitro. These receptors were obtained from a human donor who had recovered from COVID-19.

The rearrangement joins TRBV7-9 to TRBJ1-2, with unresolved D. CDR1 SEHNR and CDR2 FQNEAQ come from the germline V gene (reference sequence). Trimming shortened V by 8 bases and J by 5 bases, and 12 bases separated the two germline ends. This CDR3 has 12 amino acids. In nucleotides, the CDR3 is TGTGCCAGCCGAGGAGGAGGTTATGGCTACACCTTC. It codes for CASRGGGYGYTF.

The CDR3 region has the DNA TGCAGCGCCCTAGAACCGCGACATGAGCAGTTCTTC. Protein product: CSALEPRHEQFF. This sequence joins TRBV29-1 and TRBJ2-1; D remains unclear. This CDR3 has 12 amino acids. Germline V gene lookup returns CDR1 SQVTM and CDR2 ANQGSEA. Trimming removed 7 bases from V and 8 bases from J, with 15 bases in between.

V and J are TRBV3-1 and TRBJ1-1, with D possibly TRBD1 on 6 matching bases. CDR3 length equals 13 residues. V dropped 4 bases and J dropped 5 bases, with 11 bases sitting between them. Germline CDR1 reads LGHDT; CDR2 reads YNNKEL (reference sequence). CDR3 sequence: CASSPGGRTEAFF. CDR3 coding DNA: TGTGCCAGCAGCCCCGGGGGGCGGACTGAAGCTTTCTTT.

This clonotype was counted a few times. The V call is TRBV20-1, the J call TRBJ2-1; 9 nucleotides agree with TRBD2. Germline V gene sequence: CDR1 DFQATT, CDR2 SNEGSKA (reference sequence). CDR3 size: 14 residues. V shed 4 bases and J 6 bases; nucleotides not matched to a gene: 7. CDR3 DNA sequence: TGCAGTGCTATAGTCGCGGGAGGGATCAATGAGCAGTTCTTC. It yields the protein CSAIVAGGINEQFF.

This clonotype occurred once. V gene TRBV12-3 or TRBV12-4 combines with J gene TRBJ1-2; D may be TRBD1 (6 bases). V lost 2 bases and J 6 bases, leaving 10 bases between the germline ends. The CDR3 is 13 amino acids. CDR3: CASSLRAGDGYTF. The CDR3 nucleotides are TGTGCCAGCAGTTTAAGGGCAGGGGATGGCTACACCTTC.

A remark on this clonotype: One junction end disagrees with the germline gene, perhaps due to a read error. The rearrangement uses TRBV7-7 and TRBJ2-1; D is uncertain. CDR3 length equals 13 residues. CDR1 and CDR2 (germline): SSHAT, FNYEAQ (reference sequence). CDR3 loop: CASSLDRTRSQFF. The CDR3 coding sequence is TGTGCTAGCAGCTTAGACCGGACGCGAAGCCAGTTCTTC.

The sample holds one count of this clonotype. The chain is built from TRBV4-3 and TRBJ2-2, with a tentative D call TRBD2 (6 bases). Trimming took 4 bases from V and 0 from J, leaving 9 bases between them. Germline V gene sequence: CDR1 LGHNA, CDR2 YSLEER. This CDR3 region has 15 residues. The CDR3 is CASSRGVTNTGELFF. As DNA, the CDR3 is TGCGCCAGCAGCCGGGGGGTCACGAACACCGGGGAGCTGTTTTTT.

The chain employs TRBV29-1 and TRBJ2-1; 9 bases are a match to TRBD2. Germline V gene sequence: CDR1 SQVTM, CDR2 ANQGSEA. J was trimmed by 9 bases and V by 6 bases; bases with no gene match: 9. The CDR3 runs 13 residues. The CDR3 region has the DNA TGCAGCGTCTCCGGGACTAGCATTAGTGAGCAGTTCTTC. Its translation: CSVSGTSISEQFF.